Listed here are 9 T cell receptor beta chains from one sample, sequenced in a study of T cell repertoires in cytomegalovirus infection. TCRdb recomputed calls from the reads with MiXCR, one row per CDR3 protein. The sample records some 680,000 distinct CDR3 sequences, approximately 34% being singletons. The sample taken for sequencing was PBMCs. The receptors stem from a human donor in good health (CMV status not recorded). Some clones in this sample may be carry-over from other donors' samples.

Concerning this clonotype itself: The germline gene is not matched at one end of the junction; a read error may be the cause. This chain connects TRBV19 to TRBJ1-5; D ambiguous. The CDR3 is 13 residues long. Germline V gene data show CDR1 as LNHDA and CDR2 as SQIVND (reference sequence). The DNA of the CDR3 is TGTGCCATTAGTATTAAGGGCAATCAGCCCCAGCATTTT. Its translation: CAISIKGNQPQHF.

The chain recombines TRBV19 with TRBJ1-1; 7 bases line up with TRBD1. Germline V gene data show CDR1 as LNHDA and CDR2 as SQIVND (reference sequence). The CDR3 runs 15 residues. After removal of 7 bases from V and 0 bases from J, the junction contained 8 bases not matched to a gene. The chain's CDR3 is CASNPKQGMNTEAFF. DNA for the CDR3: TGTGCCAGTAATCCAAAACAGGGGATGAACACTGAAGCTTTCTTT. Using reference TRBV19 and TRBJ1-1 for the parts outside the CDR3, the full variable domain is DGGITQSPKYLFRKEGQNVTLSCEQNLNHDAMYWYRQDPGQGLRLIYYSQIVNDFQKGDIAEGYSVSREKKESFPLTVTSAQKNPTAFYLCASNPKQGMNTEAFFGQGTRLTVV.

V usage is TRBV24-1 and J usage is TRBJ2-1; the match to TRBD1 covers 9 bases. V was pared by 5 bases and J by 12 bases, with 16 bases of the junction left unmatched. Germline values: CDR1 KGHDR, CDR2 SFDVKD. The CDR3 covers 16 residues. This CDR3 reads CATSGVTDRGPNVQFF. Here the CDR3 DNA reads TGTGCCACCAGTGGGGTTACGGACAGGGGCCCAAACGTGCAGTTCTTC.

In regard to this clonotype: This CDR3 is missing its conserved last phenylalanine or tryptophan, likely due to a read error. The limits of the CDR3 on the DNA are not certain, so only TCRdb's listed CDR3 is given. The chain's CDR3 is CASSPTLGQGANEQLL. This chain connects TRBV28 to TRBJ2-1; the D call TRBD1 from the table was never checked on the DNA. Germline CDR1 is MDHEN and CDR2 is SYDVKM. The CDR3 extends over 16 residues, inclusive of both ends.

This chain uses TRBV29-1 with TRBJ2-7, with a tentative D call TRBD2 (6 bases). Trimming removed 3 bases at V and 6 bases at J, with 12 bases between. The CDR3 has 12 amino acids. Germline-derived CDR1 and CDR2 are SQVTM and ANQGSEA. CDR3 residues: CSVDFGGFEQYF. The CDR3 nucleotides are TGCAGCGTTGACTTCGGAGGGTTCGAGCAGTACTTC.

CDR3 region: CASSKPNRVHEQFF. For the CDR3, the DNA is TGTGCCAGCAGCAAGCCTAACAGGGTGCATGAGCAGTTCTTC. The chain combines TRBV12-3 or TRBV12-4 with TRBJ2-1; perhaps TRBD1 as D (6 bases). Trimming took off 6 bases at V and 8 bases at J, with 17 bases between the two ends. This CDR3 is built from 14 residues.

Points on this clonotype: This could be a read error, since a much larger clone is one nucleotide away. CDR3 sequence (DNA): TGTGCCAGCAGGTTAGGGGTGAACAAGGAGCAGTTCTTC. Protein: CASRLGVNKEQFF. V and J are TRBV7-2 and TRBJ2-1, with D possibly TRBD1 on 5 matching bases. This CDR3 is built from 13 residues. Germline CDR1 is SGHTA and CDR2 is FQGNSA. Filled out from reference TRBV7-2 and TRBJ2-1, the complete variable domain reads GAGVSQSPSNKVTEKGKDVELRCDPISGHTALYWYRQSLGQGLEFLIYFQGNSAPDKSGLPSDRFSAERTGGSVSTLTIQRTQQEDSAVYLCASRLGVNKEQFFGPGTRLTVL.

The chain links TRBV7-2 to TRBJ1-1, with a possible D match to TRBD1 (6 bases). The CDR3 runs 15 residues. From germline, CDR1 is SGHTA and CDR2 FQGNSA. Trimming left V 1 base short and J 4 bases short, with 13 bases between. Here the CDR3 DNA reads TGTGCCAGCAGCTTAGTACAGGGAGTATTCACTGAAGCTTTCTTT. Its protein is CASSLVQGVFTEAFF.

This clonotype came up a few times. The chain links TRBV28 to TRBJ2-3, with no clear D. Germline V gene data show CDR1 as MDHEN and CDR2 as SYDVKM. There are 12 residues in the CDR3. Deletions cut 7 bases from V and 7 bases from J, with 12 bases between. The CDR3 spells CASNTLANTQYF. CDR3 bases: TGTGCCAGCAACACCCTGGCAAATACGCAGTATTTT.